Below, one T cell receptor (beta chain) is given with its context. Its antigen is currently unknown. A second PCR of about 6 to 12 cycles used a sample-barcoded 5' primer and a J-beta primer mix. Each cDNA molecule received a tag from a template-switch adaptor that had 12 random nucleotides. TCRdb re-called the 5' RACE reads with MiXCR, one entry per CDR3 protein. The data contain over 600,000 distinct CDR3 sequences, around 21% of them seen just once; the ten biggest clones take up 3.6%. This record belongs to a study of blood T cells in healthy people across ages. Turning to the study itself: Template switching captured about one barcoded beta molecule per two T cells.

CDR1 and CDR2 from the germline V gene are MDHEN and SYDVKM. The CDR3 covers 15 residues. Study-wide results and caveats: It was held that diversity estimates obtained from one million T cells represented underestimates.

The sequencing sample was made of blood. This TCR derives from a man aged 65 to 79 in good health. This chain joins TRBV28 and TRBJ2-5; TRBD2 aligns across 10 bases. The better agreement between TRBJ2-7 and the DNA end casts doubt on the J call. In DNA, the CDR3 is TGTGCCAGCAGTTTATTGTCTAGCGGGAGCTACGAGCAGTACTTC. Translating it yields CASSLLSSGSYEQYF.